This T cell receptor beta chain was sequenced in a study of shared clonotypes between healthy human individuals. Overall study: With ages of 18 to 49, the donors were a couple of women and a few men.

The assay was run at deep level. The material for each subset, its genomic DNA, was split evenly across several immunoSEQ plates. Authors' processing steps: With immunoSEQ giving junction-only sequences and no quality scores, filtering differed. Clones were read by immunoSEQ multiplex PCR, and TCRdb kept only the in-frame ones, dropping some. Clonal size and the V and J genes are those of that table, whereas D and trimming came from the DNA. The sample lists more than 1.2 million clones, less than 99% occurring once. CDR3 length: 17 amino acids. The germline V gene has CDR1 SGDLS and CDR2 YYNGEE. Trimming at V came to 0 bases and at J to 2 bases, leaving 7 bases not matched to a gene.

The sequenced material came from naive CD4+ T cells sorted from blood. Subset specified: CD45RA+ positively selected. This sequence originates from a man younger than 45 in good health. V gene TRBV9 combines with J gene TRBJ1-2; 10 bases map to TRBD1. CDR3 in DNA: TGTGCCAGCAGCGTAGGACGGGACAGGGGTTCAAACTATGGCTACACCTTC. Its protein product is CASSVGRDRGSNYGYTF. Combining the CDR3 with reference TRBV9 and TRBJ1-2 gives the whole variable domain DSGVTQTPKHLITATGQRVTLRCSPRSGDLSVYWYQQSLDQGLQFLIQYYNGEERAKGNILERFSAQQFPDLHSELNLSSLELGDSALYFCASSVGRDRGSNYGYTFGSGTRLTVV.